A selection of T cell receptor beta chains follows, all from one sample in a study of early T cells in non-severe SARS-CoV-2 infection. TCRdb processed the 5' RACE reads anew with MiXCR; each CDR3 protein has one entry. The top ten hold roughly 2.5% of the sample, which has about 25,000 distinct CDR3 sequences, around 6% seen once. Specimen: whole blood. The receptors stem from an adult who was a healthcare worker with PCR-confirmed SARS-CoV-2 infection or an uninfected control (not recorded which). Each CDR3 is given with its conserved first and last residue. The D gene is left open where the match is weak. The listing skips clone size in some rows; elsewhere it reads once, few, many or a size class.

J,size,V,D,DNA,CDR3
TRBJ2-7,many,TRBV18,TRBD1,TGTGCCAGCTCACCTCCGGGGACAGCCTACGAGCAGTACTTC,CASSPPGTAYEQYF
TRBJ2-7,few,TRBV3-1,TRBD1,TGTGCCAGCAGCCGCGCCGGGACAGGGAGATGGGAGCAGTACTTC,CASSRAGTGRWEQYF
TRBJ2-7,many,TRBV6-1,-,TGTGCCAGCAGTGAAATTGGCGGATCCTACGAGCAGTACTTC,CASSEIGGSYEQYF
TRBJ1-1,few,TRBV6-1,-,TGTGCCAGCCGTAACACTGAAGCTTTCTTT,CASRNTEAFF
TRBJ1-1,few,TRBV3-1,TRBD1,TGTGCCAGCAGCCCCGGGACAGGAGCTTTCTTT,CASSPGTGAFF
TRBJ2-5,many,TRBV5-1,-,TGCGCCAGCAGCTTGGGTTGGCAGGGCCCTCAAGAGACCCAGTACTTC,CASSLGWQGPQETQYF
TRBJ2-5,medium-sized,TRBV29-1,-,TGCAGCGTTGACGGGCCTGAGGCCCAGTACTTC,CSVDGPEAQYF
TRBJ2-7,few,TRBV29-1,-,TGCAGCGTTGCCGCACGCGGGACAGCCCCCTGCGAGCAGTACTTC,CSVAARGTAPCEQYF
TRBJ1-1,many,TRBV4-1,-,TGCGCCAGCAGCCAAGGGGCCCCTTGGGGCACTGAAGCTTTCTTT,CASSQGAPWGTEAFF
TRBJ2-6,many,TRBV7-3,-,TGTGCCAGCAGCTTATCAGGGGAGGAAGGGGCCAACGTCCTGACTTTC,CASSLSGEEGANVLTF
TRBJ2-4,once,TRBV11-2,TRBD2,TGTGCCAGCAGCTTCCCCATAGCGGGGAGATCCAAAAACATTCAGTACTTC,CASSFPIAGRSKNIQYF
TRBJ2-7,-,TRBV20-1,TRBD2,TGCAGTGCTAGAGACCCTCAGGTACTAGCGGGGGGAGCAGTCGAGCAGTACTTC,CSARDPQVLAGGAVEQYF
TRBJ1-4,many,TRBV7-9,-,TGTGCCAGCAGCGCCGGAATGTTGGAAAAACTGTTTTTT,CASSAGMLEKLFF
TRBJ1-3,-,TRBV5-1,-,TGCGCCAGCAGCTTAATCCCCGGAGGGGGAAACACCATATATTTT,CASSLIPGGGNTIYF
TRBJ2-1,-,TRBV7-3,TRBD2,TGTGCCAGCAGCGCGACTAGCGGGGGGGTTGAGCAGTTCTTC,CASSATSGGVEQFF
TRBJ2-4,many,TRBV6-1,TRBD2,TGTGCCACCGCACTAGCGGGGGAGGGCAAAAACATTCAGTACTTC,CATALAGEGKNIQYF
TRBJ2-3,few,TRBV28,TRBD2,TGTGCCAGCAGTTTACCCCGCGGGGTAGCGGGGGGCCAGGCAGATACGCAGTATTTT,CASSLPRGVAGGQADTQYF
TRBJ2-5,few,TRBV4-1,-,TGCGCCAGCAGCCCTTCAAGGGCGCGGGGAATACAAGAGACCCAGTACTTC,CASSPSRARGIQETQYF
TRBJ2-5,-,TRBV11-2,-,TGTGCCAGCAGCTTTATAGAGACCCAGTACTTC,CASSFIETQYF
TRBJ2-7,medium-sized,TRBV20-1,TRBD1,TGCAGTGCTAGCATCCCCAGGGGGTCTTACGAGCAGTACTTC,CSASIPRGSYEQYF
TRBJ2-3,many,TRBV7-6,-,TGTGCCAGCAGCTTCTACCCGGGGGGCCGTTCCGAAGATACGCAGTATTTT,CASSFYPGGRSEDTQYF
TRBJ2-2,-,TRBV12-3/TRBV12-4,-,TGTGCCAGCTCGACTGGGACCGGGGAGCTGTTTTTT,CASSTGTGELFF
TRBJ1-3,many,TRBV7-2,-,TGTGCCAGCAGCTTAGGATTCGGGGACTGGGCTGGAAACACCATATATTTT,CASSLGFGDWAGNTIYF
TRBJ2-1,-,TRBV5-1,-,TGCGCCAGCAGCCCTGGGCAGACCTCCTACAATGAGCAGTTCTTC,CASSPGQTSYNEQFF
TRBJ2-7,-,TRBV4-2,-,TGTGCCAGCAGCCAAGTTGCAGGGAGGACAGGTGGCGAGCAGTACTTC,CASSQVAGRTGGEQYF
TRBJ2-3,few,TRBV29-1,-,TGCAGCGTTGACGTCAGGGGAACAGATACGCAGTATTTT,CSVDVRGTDTQYF
TRBJ1-1,many,TRBV11-2,-,TGTGCCAGCAGCTCCCAGGGTGTCACTGAAGCTTTCTTT,CASSSQGVTEAFF
TRBJ2-7,-,TRBV14,TRBD1,TGTGCCAGCAGCCCCCGGCAGGGGGTCTACGAGCAGTACTTC,CASSPRQGVYEQYF
TRBJ1-2,many,TRBV5-1,TRBD1,TGCGCCAGCAGCCTAGGGACAGTCGGAGGAGCCTACACCTTC,CASSLGTVGGAYTF
TRBJ1-5,many,TRBV11-2,TRBD1,TGTGCCAGCAGCCGGGACAGGTCCGATCAGCCCCAGCATTTT,CASSRDRSDQPQHF
TRBJ1-5,few,TRBV4-2,-,TGTGCCAGCAGCCAAGTCGGGGACAACAATCAGCCCCAGCATTTT,CASSQVGDNNQPQHF
TRBJ2-1,many,TRBV5-5,TRBD2,TGTGCCAGCAGCTACGCCTTAAGCGGGGGATACAATGAGCAGTTCTTC,CASSYALSGGYNEQFF
TRBJ2-1,few,TRBV18,-,TGTGCCAGCTCACCCCTAGGGAATGAGCAGTTCTTC,CASSPLGNEQFF
TRBJ2-1,many,TRBV12-3/TRBV12-4,-,TGTGCCAGCAGCCACCGACAGCAGCCTTACAATGAGCAGTTCTTC,CASSHRQQPYNEQFF
TRBJ1-5,many,TRBV23-1,-,TGCGCCAGCAGTCTGGGGATTGGCAATCAGCCCCAGCATTTT,CASSLGIGNQPQHF
TRBJ2-5,few,TRBV7-6,-,TGTGCCAGCAGCTTTACAGGGAGGGAGACCCAGTACTTC,CASSFTGRETQYF
TRBJ1-5,many,TRBV12-3/TRBV12-4,-,TGTGCCAGCAGTCATCGACAGCGGGGCAATCAGCCCCAGCATTTT,CASSHRQRGNQPQHF
TRBJ2-4,few,TRBV6-1,-,TGTGCCAGCAGTCTTGACAATCTGCCTGCGAACATTCAGTACTTC,CASSLDNLPANIQYF
TRBJ1-4,many,TRBV14,-,TGTGCCAGCAGCCAACCCTCCGGGGGCGATGAAAAACTGTTTTTT,CASSQPSGGDEKLFF
TRBJ1-1,many,TRBV20-1,TRBD1,TGCAGTATCTCTCCTGGACAGGGGAGTGCCCTAATCCCGAACACTGAAGCTTTCTTT,CSISPGQGSALIPNTEAFF
TRBJ2-1,many,TRBV11-3,-,TGTGCCAGCAGCTTAGAGGGGACCGAGCAGTTCTTC,CASSLEGTEQFF
TRBJ2-3,many,TRBV5-1,-,TGCGCCAGCAGCTTGGCTCCTGTGGGCACAGATACGCAGTATTTT,CASSLAPVGTDTQYF
TRBJ2-3,many,TRBV15,TRBD1,TGTGCCACCGATAACAGGGGTGGCACAGATACGCAGTATTTT,CATDNRGGTDTQYF
TRBJ2-7,many,TRBV6-6,-,TGTGCCAGCAGTTATAACTCCGAGCAGTACTTC,CASSYNSEQYF
TRBJ2-6,few,TRBV27,-,TGTGCCAGCGGTCCAGGGACCGGGGCCAACGTCCTGACTTTC,CASGPGTGANVLTF
TRBJ2-2,-,TRBV12-3/TRBV12-4,-,TGTGCCAGCAGTGAGCGGGGGGAGCTGTTTTTT,CASSERGELFF
TRBJ2-5,few,TRBV7-2,-,TGTGCCAGCAGCTCATCGGGACGCGGGGAGACCCAGTACTTC,CASSSSGRGETQYF
TRBJ2-7,few,TRBV28,-,TGTGCCAGCAGAGATCCACGGGGTGGGGAGGAGCAGCAGTACTTC,CASRDPRGGEEQQYF
TRBJ2-5,many,TRBV12-3/TRBV12-4,TRBD1,TGTGCCAGCACCCGCGACAGGGAAGAGACCCAGTACTTC,CASTRDREETQYF
TRBJ1-1,few,TRBV20-1,-,TGCAGTGCTCATACCCCGGGGTTCACTGAAGCTTTCTTT,CSAHTPGFTEAFF
TRBJ1-1,many,TRBV5-1,-,TGCGCCAGCAGCTTACAGGGCACGGGGACTGAAGCTTTCTTT,CASSLQGTGTEAFF
TRBJ2-5,-,TRBV7-8,TRBD1,TGTGTCAGCAGCTCGTACCCCGGGACAGGGGGCTTGGAGACCCAGTACTTC,CVSSSYPGTGGLETQYF
TRBJ2-1,many,TRBV5-6,-,TGTGCCAGCTCGAGGACCGGAAAAGGTTACAATGAGCAGTTCTTC,CASSRTGKGYNEQFF
TRBJ1-6,many,TRBV2,-,TGTGCCAGCAGTGAAGCGCAGGGTTTTTCACCCCTCCACTTT,CASSEAQGFSPLHF